This paragraph reports one T cell receptor beta chain. Its antigen is undetermined. PCR was performed a second time for roughly 6 to 12 cycles using a sample-barcoded 5' primer and a J-beta primer mix. TCRdb reanalysed the 5' RACE reads using MiXCR and keeps one entry per CDR3 protein. The sample holds 550,000 to 800,000 distinct CDR3 sequences, roughly 30% seen once. This sample is part of a study of blood T cells in healthy people across ages. Notes on the study in general: Age advanced and TCR beta diversity per million T cells fell, roughly linearly.

Germline V gene sequence: CDR1 DFQATT, CDR2 SNEGSKA (reference sequence). The CDR3 consists of 17 residues. J was trimmed by 0 bases and V by 1 base; bases with no gene match: 6. This chain connects TRBV20-1 to TRBJ2-2; TRBD1 aligns across 9 bases. The TCR was taken from an elderly woman in good health. Sequencing was done on a sample of blood. The CDR3 nucleotides are TGCAGTGCTAGAGTATTGGGACAGGGTACGAACACCGGGGAGCTGTTTTTT. Translating it yields CSARVLGQGTNTGELFF.